Below are 3 T cell receptor beta chains sequenced from a single sample in a study of cytomegalovirus exposure and HLA in healthy donors. The PCR used 60 Vbeta and 13 Jbeta primers. Method: immunoSEQ multiplex PCR; TCRdb's copy keeps in-frame clones and lacks some. The sample yields tens of thousands of clones, around nine tenths seen once. The sample comprised PBMCs. Receptors were obtained from a man between 25 and 39 years old in good health and CMV-seropositive.

For this clone: This likely reflects a read error, since a far larger clone is one base away. The chain joins TRBV11-2 to TRBJ1-5; a possible D gene is TRBD1 (6 bases). The CDR3 covers 16 residues. Germline CDR1 is SGHAT and CDR2 is FQNNGV. Here the CDR3 DNA reads TGTGCCTGCAGCTTTGTGGGGGCAGGAGTCAATCAGCCCCAGCATTTT. Translating it yields CACSFVGAGVNQPQHF.

V usage is TRBV19 and J usage is TRBJ2-1; 8 bases agree with TRBD1. The V gene's germline CDR1 is LNHDA and CDR2 SQIVND (reference sequence). Trimming took 4 bases from V and 4 from J; bases not matched to a gene: 6. This CDR3 region has 15 residues. CDR3 region: CASSTTGGAYNEQFF. The CDR3 bases are TGTGCCAGTAGTACCACAGGGGGTGCGTACAATGAGCAGTTCTTC.

The chain links TRBV5-1 to TRBJ2-7; 11 nucleotides match TRBD1. The CDR3 totals 15 residues. Per the germline V gene, CDR1 is SGHRS and CDR2 is YFSETQ. V shed 2 bases and J 4 bases; nucleotides not matched to a gene: 5. The CDR3 coding sequence is TGCGCCAGCAGCTTAGGACAGGGGGCGGCTTACGAGCAGTACTTC. This sequence encodes CASSLGQGAAYEQYF. Full variable domain (outside the CDR3, taken from reference TRBV5-1 and TRBJ2-7): KAGVTQTPRYLIKTRGQQVTLSCSPISGHRSVSWYQQTPGQGLQFLFEYFSETQRNKGNFPGRFSGRQFSNSRSEMNVSTLELGDSALYLCASSLGQGAAYEQYFGPGTRLTVT.